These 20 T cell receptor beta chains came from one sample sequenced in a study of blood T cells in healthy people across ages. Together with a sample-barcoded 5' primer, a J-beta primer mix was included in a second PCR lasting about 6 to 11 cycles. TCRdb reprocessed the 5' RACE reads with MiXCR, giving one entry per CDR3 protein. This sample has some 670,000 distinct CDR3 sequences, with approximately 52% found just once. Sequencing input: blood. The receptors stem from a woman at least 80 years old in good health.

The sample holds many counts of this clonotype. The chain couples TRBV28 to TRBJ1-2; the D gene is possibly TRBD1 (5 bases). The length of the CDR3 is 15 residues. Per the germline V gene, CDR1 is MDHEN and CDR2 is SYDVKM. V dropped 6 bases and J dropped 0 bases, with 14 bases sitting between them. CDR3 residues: CASSVGTVANYGYTF. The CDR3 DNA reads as TGTGCCAGCAGCGTCGGGACGGTAGCTAACTATGGCTACACCTTC.

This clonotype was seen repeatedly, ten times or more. The CDR3 nucleotides read TGTGCCAGCAGCCCCCCTGGGGCCAACGTCCTGACTTTC. Translation: CASSPPGANVLTF. The rearrangement links TRBV28 to TRBJ2-6; D gene uncertain. The CDR3 sequence is 13 residues long. Germline V gives CDR1 MDHEN, CDR2 SYDVKM. V dropped 6 bases and J dropped 2 bases, with 5 bases sitting between them. Together with reference TRBV28 and TRBJ2-6, the CDR3 gives the full variable domain: DVKVTQSSRYLVKRTGEKVFLECVQDMDHENMFWYRQDPGLGLRLIYFSYDVKMKEKGDIPEGYSVSREKKERFSLILESASTNQTSMYLCASSPPGANVLTFGAGSRLTVL.

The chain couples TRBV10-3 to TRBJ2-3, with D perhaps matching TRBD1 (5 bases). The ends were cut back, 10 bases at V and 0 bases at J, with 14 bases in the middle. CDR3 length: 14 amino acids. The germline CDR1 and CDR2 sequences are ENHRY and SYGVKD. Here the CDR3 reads CATTNRLSTDTQYF. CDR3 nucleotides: TGTGCCACGACAAACAGGCTTAGCACAGATACGCAGTATTTT.

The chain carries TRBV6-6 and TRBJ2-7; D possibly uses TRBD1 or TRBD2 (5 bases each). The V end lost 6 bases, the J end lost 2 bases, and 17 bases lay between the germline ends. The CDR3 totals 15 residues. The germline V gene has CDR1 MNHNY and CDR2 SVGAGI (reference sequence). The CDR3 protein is CASSRTGTPTYEQYF. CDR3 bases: TGTGCCAGCAGCCGCACCGGGACGCCGACCTACGAGCAGTACTTC.

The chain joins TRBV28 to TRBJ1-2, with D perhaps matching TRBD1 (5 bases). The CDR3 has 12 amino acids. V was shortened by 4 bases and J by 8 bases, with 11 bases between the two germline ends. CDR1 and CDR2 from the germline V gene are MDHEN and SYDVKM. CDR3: CASSSRGEGYTF. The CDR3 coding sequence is TGTGCCAGCAGTTCTAGGGGAGAGGGCTACACCTTC.

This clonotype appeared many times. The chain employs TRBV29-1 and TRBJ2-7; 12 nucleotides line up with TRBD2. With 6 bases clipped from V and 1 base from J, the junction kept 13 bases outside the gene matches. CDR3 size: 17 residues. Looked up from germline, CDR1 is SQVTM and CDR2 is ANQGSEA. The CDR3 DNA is TGCAGCGTGGGGACTAGCGGGTCTTCTATGGGTTCCTACGAGCAGTACTTC. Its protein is CSVGTSGSSMGSYEQYF.

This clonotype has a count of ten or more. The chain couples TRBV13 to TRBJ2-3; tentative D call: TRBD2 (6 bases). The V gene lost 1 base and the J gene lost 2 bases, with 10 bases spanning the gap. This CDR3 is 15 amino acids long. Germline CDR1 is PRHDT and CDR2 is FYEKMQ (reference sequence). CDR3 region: CASSLVAGTTDTQYF. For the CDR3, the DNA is TGTGCCAGCAGCTTAGTCGCGGGAACCACAGATACGCAGTATTTT. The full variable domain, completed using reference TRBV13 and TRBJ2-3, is AAGVIQSPRHLIKEKRETATLKCYPIPRHDTVYWYQQGPGQDPQFLISFYEKMQSDKGSIPDRFSAQQFSDYHSELNMSSLELGDSALYFCASSLVAGTTDTQYFGPGTRLTVL.

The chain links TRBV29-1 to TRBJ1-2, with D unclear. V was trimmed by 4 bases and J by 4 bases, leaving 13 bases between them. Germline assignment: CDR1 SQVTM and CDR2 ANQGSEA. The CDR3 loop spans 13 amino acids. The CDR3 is CSVAVGPAYGYTF. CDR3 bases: TGCAGCGTTGCTGTGGGCCCGGCCTATGGCTACACCTTC.

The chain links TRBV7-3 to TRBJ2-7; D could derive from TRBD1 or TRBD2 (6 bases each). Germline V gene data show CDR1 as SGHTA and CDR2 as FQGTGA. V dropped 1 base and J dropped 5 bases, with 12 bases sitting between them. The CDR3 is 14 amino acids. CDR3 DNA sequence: TGTGCCAGCAGCTTAATGAGGGGGGAGAACGAGCAGTACTTC. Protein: CASSLMRGENEQYF.

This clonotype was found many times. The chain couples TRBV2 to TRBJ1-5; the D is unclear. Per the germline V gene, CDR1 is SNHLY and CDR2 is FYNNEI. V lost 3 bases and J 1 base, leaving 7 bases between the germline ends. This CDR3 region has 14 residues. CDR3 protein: CASSDIGSNQPQHF. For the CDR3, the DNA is TGTGCCAGCAGTGATATCGGGAGCAATCAGCCCCAGCATTTT.

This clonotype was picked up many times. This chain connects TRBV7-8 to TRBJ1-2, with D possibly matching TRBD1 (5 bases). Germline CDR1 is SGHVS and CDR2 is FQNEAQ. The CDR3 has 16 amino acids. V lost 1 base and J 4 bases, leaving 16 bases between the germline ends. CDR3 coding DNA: TGTGCCAGCAGCTTAGTTCGGGACCGACGAGGCTATGGCTACACCTTC. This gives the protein CASSLVRDRRGYGYTF.

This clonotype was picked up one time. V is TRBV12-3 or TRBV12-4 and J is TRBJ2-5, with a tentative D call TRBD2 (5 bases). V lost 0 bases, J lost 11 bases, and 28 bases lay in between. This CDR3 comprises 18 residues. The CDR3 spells CASSLASGVRRFYNEQYF. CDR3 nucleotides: TGTGCCAGCAGTTTAGCGTCCGGGGTAAGGAGATTTTACAATGAGCAGTACTTC.

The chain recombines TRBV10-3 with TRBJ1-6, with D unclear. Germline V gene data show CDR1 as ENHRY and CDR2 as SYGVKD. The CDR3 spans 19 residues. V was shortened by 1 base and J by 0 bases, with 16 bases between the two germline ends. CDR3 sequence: CAISEYPDGTSSYNSPLHF. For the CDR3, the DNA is TGTGCCATCAGTGAGTACCCGGACGGAACTAGCTCCTATAATTCACCCCTCCACTTT.

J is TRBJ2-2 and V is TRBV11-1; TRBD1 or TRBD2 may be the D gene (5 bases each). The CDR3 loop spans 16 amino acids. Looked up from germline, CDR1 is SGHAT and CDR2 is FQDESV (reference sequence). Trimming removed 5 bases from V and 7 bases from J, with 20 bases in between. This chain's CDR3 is CASSPVGANTIGELFF. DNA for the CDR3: TGTGCCAGCAGCCCGGTCGGGGCGAATACCATCGGGGAGCTGTTTTTT.

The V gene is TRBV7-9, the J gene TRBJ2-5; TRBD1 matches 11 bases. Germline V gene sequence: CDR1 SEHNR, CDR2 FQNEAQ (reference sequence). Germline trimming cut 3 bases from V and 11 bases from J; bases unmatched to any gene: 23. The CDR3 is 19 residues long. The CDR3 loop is CASSLGTGGKLGSYNEQYF. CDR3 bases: TGTGCCAGCAGCTTGGGGACAGGGGGGAAGCTAGGCTCCTACAATGAGCAGTACTTC.

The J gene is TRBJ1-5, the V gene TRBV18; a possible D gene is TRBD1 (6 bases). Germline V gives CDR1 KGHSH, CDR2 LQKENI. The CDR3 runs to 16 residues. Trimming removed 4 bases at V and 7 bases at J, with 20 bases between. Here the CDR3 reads CASSLSGAINGQPQHF. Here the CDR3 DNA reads TGTGCCAGCTCACTATCAGGGGCGATAAATGGGCAGCCCCAGCATTTT.

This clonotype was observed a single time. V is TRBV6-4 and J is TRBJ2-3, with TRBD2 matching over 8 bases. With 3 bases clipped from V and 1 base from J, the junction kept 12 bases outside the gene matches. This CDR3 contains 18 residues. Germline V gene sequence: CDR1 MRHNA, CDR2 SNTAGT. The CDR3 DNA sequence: TGTGCCAGCAGTGAGCCTCCCCCGGCGGGAGGCGGCACAGATACGCAGTATTTT. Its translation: CASSEPPPAGGGTDTQYF.

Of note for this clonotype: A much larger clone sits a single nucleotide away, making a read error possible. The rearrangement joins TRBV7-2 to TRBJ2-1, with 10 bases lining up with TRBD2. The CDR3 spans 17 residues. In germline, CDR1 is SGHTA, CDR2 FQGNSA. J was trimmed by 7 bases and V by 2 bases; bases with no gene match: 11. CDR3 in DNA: TGTGCCAGCAGCTTAAATCGAGCGGGGGGGCCGGGAAATGAGCAGTTCTTC. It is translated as CASSLNRAGGPGNEQFF.

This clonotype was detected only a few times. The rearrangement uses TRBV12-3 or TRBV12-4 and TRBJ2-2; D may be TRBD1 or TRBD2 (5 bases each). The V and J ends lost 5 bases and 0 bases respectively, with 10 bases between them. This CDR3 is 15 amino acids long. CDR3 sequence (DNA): TGTGCCAGCAGTCGAGGGGTTGCGAACACCGGGGAGCTGTTTTTT. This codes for CASSRGVANTGELFF.

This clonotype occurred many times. This chain's CDR3 is CSAGGGYLTQETQYF. DNA of the CDR3: TGCAGTGCTGGGGGGGGATACTTAACCCAAGAGACCCAGTACTTC. The chain is built from TRBV20-1 and TRBJ2-5; 7 bases are shared with TRBD2. CDR3 length equals 15 residues. Germline CDR1 DFQATT, CDR2 SNEGSKA (reference sequence). Trimming cost V 5 bases and J 1 base; bases outside gene matches: 10.